A selection of T cell receptor beta chains follows, all from one sample in a study of blood T cell repertoires in COVID-19. Libraries were prepared by immunoSEQ multiplex PCR; TCRdb keeps only in-frame clonotypes and omits some of them. The sample has over 120,000 clones; more than 65% are singletons. Sequencing was performed on peripheral blood. The source of these receptors is a woman aged 60-75 years with acute or convalescent COVID-19. The CDR3 runs from the conserved cysteine through the conserved F or W. D genes are given only for firm matches. The listing skips clone size in some rows; elsewhere it reads once, few, many or a size class.

size	length	V	J	D	DNA	CDR3
once	16	TRBV4-1	TRBJ2-7	TRBD2	TGCGCCAGCAGCCAAGGGAGGCTAGCGGGGGGCTACGAGCAGTACTTC	CASSQGRLAGGYEQYF
-	17	TRBV28	TRBJ2-1	TRBD2	TGTGCCAGCAGTTTATGGCGTTCAGCGGGGCCGGTGGATGAGCAGTTCTTC	CASSLWRSAGPVDEQFF
-	16	TRBV7-9	TRBJ2-3	-	TGTGCCAGCAGCTTAGAGAGGGCGAGTGTCACAGATACGCAGTATTTT	CASSLERASVTDTQYF
-	14	TRBV19	TRBJ2-2	-	TGTGCCAGTATGTATGAGAGGAGCACCGGGGAGCTGTTTTTT	CASMYERSTGELFF
few	13	TRBV2	TRBJ2-3	TRBD1	TGTGCCAGCAACAGGGGCGACGCAGATACGCAGTATTTT	CASNRGDADTQYF
-	15	TRBV6-4	TRBJ2-5	TRBD2	TGTGCCAGCAGCCGGACTAGCGGGGAGCAAGAGACCCAGTACTTC	CASSRTSGEQETQYF
few	11	TRBV12-3/TRBV12-4	TRBJ1-2	TRBD1	TGTGCCAGCAGAGGACAGGGAGGCTACACCTTC	CASRGQGGYTF
-	13	TRBV18	TRBJ2-5	-	TGTGCCAGCTCACCTGGAAGCGCCGAGACCCAGTACTTC	CASSPGSAETQYF
-	12	TRBV11-2	TRBJ2-7	-	TGTGCCAGCAGCTTAGGGGGAGCCGAGCAGTACTTC	CASSLGGAEQYF
-	13	TRBV12-3/TRBV12-4	TRBJ1-5	-	TGTGCCAGCAGTTTGGACAGATATCAGCCCCAGCATTTT	CASSLDRYQPQHF
-	14	TRBV5-1	TRBJ2-7	TRBD2	TGCGCCAGCAGCTTGGGCGGGAGAACATCCGAGCAGTACTTC	CASSLGGRTSEQYF
-	12	TRBV28	TRBJ2-3	TRBD2	TGTGCCAGCAGTTTAGAGCGGGGTTGGAAGTATTTT	CASSLERGWKYF
-	14	TRBV7-2	TRBJ2-7	TRBD1	TGTGCCAGCAGGGGGGACAGTCAGCCCTACGAGCAGTACTTC	CASRGDSQPYEQYF
-	15	TRBV7-9	TRBJ2-4	-	TGTGCCAGCAGCTTAGCTCAGGGTGTCAAAAACATTCAGTACTTC	CASSLAQGVKNIQYF
-	13	TRBV27	TRBJ2-1	-	TGTGCCAGCAGCTCTACTCCTTTAAATGAGCAGTTCTTC	CASSSTPLNEQFF
-	13	TRBV28	TRBJ2-5	-	TGTGCCAGCCAGACTCGGCCCGGCGGGGACCAGTACTTC	CASQTRPGGDQYF
few	13	TRBV19	TRBJ1-1	-	TGTGCCAGTAGTATAGACAGGAACACTGAAGCTTTCTTT	CASSIDRNTEAFF
-	13	TRBV28	TRBJ1-6	-	TGTGCCAGCAGTTTTTCCGAGGGAATCCCCCTCCACTTT	CASSFSEGIPLHF
-	15	TRBV28	TRBJ1-1	-	TGTGCCAGCACCCCCCACGGGGTGGTTGTCCCTGAAGCTTTCTTT	CASTPHGVVVPEAFF
-	14	TRBV2	TRBJ2-7	-	TGTGCCAGCAGTAGCGGTGGCCTATCCTACGAGCAGTACTTC	CASSSGGLSYEQYF
-	13	TRBV3-1/TRBV3-2	TRBJ1-2	TRBD1	TGTGCCAGCAGCCTGACAGGGGGCTATGGCTACACCTTC	CASSLTGGYGYTF
-	13	TRBV6-5	TRBJ1-2	-	TGTGCCAGCAGTCCGGAGACTAACTATGGCTACACCTTC	CASSPETNYGYTF
-	16	TRBV11-2	TRBJ1-4	-	TGTGCCAGCAGCTTAGGGGCAGGCATAGTGAGTGAAAAACTGTTTTTT	CASSLGAGIVSEKLFF
once	12	TRBV10-3	TRBJ2-7	-	TGTGCCATCAGTGACAGGGCCTACGAGCAGTACTTC	CAISDRAYEQYF
-	17	TRBV29-1	TRBJ2-5	TRBD2	TGCAGCGTTGATCAGGCTAGCGGGAGGGAACCTCAAGAGACCCAGTACTTC	CSVDQASGREPQETQYF
once	20	TRBV2	TRBJ2-3	-	TGTGCCACCCCGTTACAGGGTGTCGAGGTAACCCGAACTAGCACAGATACGCAGTATTTT	CATPLQGVEVTRTSTDTQYF
few	14	TRBV5-1	TRBJ1-4	-	TGCGCCAGCAGCTTGTTAGGGGTTCGTGAAAAACTGTTTTTT	CASSLLGVREKLFF
-	18	TRBV7-2	TRBJ1-2	-	TGTGCCAGCAGCTTAGCCCGCTTGACAGGCTCCCCTGGGGATGGCTACACCTTC	CASSLARLTGSPGDGYTF
-	15	TRBV19	TRBJ1-2	-	TGTGCCAGTGTGAGGGCGACAAGAGGGTTCTATGGCTACACCTTC	CASVRATRGFYGYTF
-	15	TRBV7-8	TRBJ2-3	-	TGTGCCAGCAGCTTAGCCGAGGGCCAGAGAGATACGCAGTATTTT	CASSLAEGQRDTQYF
once	12	TRBV28	TRBJ1-1	-	TGTGCCAGCAGTCTCCTCCCGGACTTAGCTTTCTTT	CASSLLPDLAFF